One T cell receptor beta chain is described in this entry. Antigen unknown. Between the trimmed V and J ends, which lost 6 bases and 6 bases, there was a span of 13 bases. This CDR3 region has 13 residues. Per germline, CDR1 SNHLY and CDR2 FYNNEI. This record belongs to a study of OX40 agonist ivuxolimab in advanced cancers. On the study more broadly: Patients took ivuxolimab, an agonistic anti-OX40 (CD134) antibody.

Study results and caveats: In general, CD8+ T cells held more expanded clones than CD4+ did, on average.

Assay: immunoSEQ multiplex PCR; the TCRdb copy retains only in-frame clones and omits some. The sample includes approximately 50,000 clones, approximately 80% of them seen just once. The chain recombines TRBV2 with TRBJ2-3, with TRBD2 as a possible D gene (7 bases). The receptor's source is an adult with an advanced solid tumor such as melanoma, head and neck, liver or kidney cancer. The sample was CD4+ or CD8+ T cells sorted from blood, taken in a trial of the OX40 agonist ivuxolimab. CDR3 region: CASRGGGGDTQYF. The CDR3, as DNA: TGTGCCAGCAGAGGGGGGGGCGGCGATACGCAGTATTTT. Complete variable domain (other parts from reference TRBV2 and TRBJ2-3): EPEVTQTPSHQVTQMGQEVILRCVPISNHLYFYWYRQILGQKVEFLVSFYNNEISEKSEIFDDQFSVERPDGSNFTLKIRSTKLEDSAMYFCASRGGGGDTQYFGPGTRLTVL.